Following are 31 T cell receptor beta chains from one sample sequenced in a study of technical replicates of blood from a handful of donors. The method was immunoSEQ multiplex PCR; TCRdb's version includes in-frame clones alone and lacks a portion of them. The sample shows some 57,000 clones, about 97% of them seen only once. Sequencing was performed on T cells isolated from PBMCs. The source is a human donor in good health.

The chain uses TRBV18 and TRBJ1-6, with D maybe TRBD1 (5 bases). CDR1 is KGHSH and CDR2 is LQKENI in the germline V gene. The CDR3 loop spans 15 amino acids. The V and J ends lost 2 bases and 8 bases respectively, with 13 bases between them. The DNA of the CDR3 is TGTGCCAGCTCACCATCGGGGGGTTCTGATTCACCCCTCCACTTT. Its translation: CASSPSGGSDSPLHF.

V is TRBV7-3 and J is TRBJ1-2; 7 nucleotides agree with TRBD1. The CDR3 length is 15 residues. CDR1 is SGHTA, CDR2 FQGTGA, per germline. V shed 1 base and J 5 bases; nucleotides not matched to a gene: 7. DNA of the CDR3: TGTGCCAGCAGCTTAAGGTTTGGACAGGAATATGGCTACACCTTC. Its protein product is CASSLRFGQEYGYTF.

V is TRBV2 and J is TRBJ2-5; 9 nucleotides agree with TRBD1. The germline CDR1 and CDR2 sequences are SNHLY and FYNNEI. The length of the CDR3 is 12 residues. Trimming at V came to 6 bases and at J to 4 bases, leaving 0 bases not matched to a gene. CDR3 protein: CASRGQGETQYF. The CDR3 nucleotides are TGTGCCAGCAGGGGACAGGGAGAGACCCAGTACTTC.

This clone was counted once. This chain uses TRBV6-1 with TRBJ1-5; D ambiguous. This CDR3 comprises 14 residues. The V gene's germline CDR1 is MNHNS and CDR2 SASEGT. The V and J ends lost 6 bases and 1 base respectively, with 10 bases between them. The CDR3 sequence: CASRGEQSNQPQHF. Written as DNA, the CDR3 is TGTGCCAGCAGAGGAGAACAAAGCAATCAGCCCCAGCATTTT.

The V gene is TRBV7-3, the J gene TRBJ2-3; a possible D gene is TRBD2 (7 bases). The CDR3 runs 19 residues. V was shortened by 5 bases and J by 0 bases, with 24 bases between the two germline ends. CDR1 SGHTA and CDR2 FQGTGA come from the germline V gene. CDR3: CASSPIGGAGDLSTDTQYF. CDR3 coding DNA: TGTGCCAGCAGCCCCATAGGGGGGGCCGGGGACCTTAGCACAGATACGCAGTATTTT.

The chain has TRBV19 and TRBJ1-5, with 8 positions matching TRBD1. The CDR3 is 14 amino acids. The germline CDR1 and CDR2 sequences are LNHDA and SQIVND (reference sequence). Losses at the gene ends were 9 bases for V and 2 bases for J; bases not matched to a gene: 6. The CDR3 is CASRDRSRNQPQHF. In DNA, the CDR3 is TGTGCCAGCAGGGACAGGTCCCGCAATCAGCCCCAGCATTTT.

This rearrangement joins TRBV7-8 to TRBJ1-2; D not certain. Germline V gene lookup returns CDR1 SGHVS and CDR2 FQNEAQ. The ends were cut back, 1 base at V and 8 bases at J, with 11 bases in the middle. This CDR3 is 13 amino acids long. CDR3 residues: CASSLVRQKGYTF. The CDR3 bases are TGTGCCAGCAGCTTAGTAAGACAAAAAGGCTACACCTTC.

The chain links TRBV5-1 to TRBJ2-3; D is uncertain. This CDR3 comprises 14 residues. Germline CDR1 reads SGHRS; CDR2 reads YFSETQ. With 0 bases removed from V and 4 bases from J, the gap between germline ends came to 9 bases. The CDR3, as DNA: TGCGCCAGCAGCTTGGTAAGCTCGCCAGATACGCAGTATTTT. Its translation is CASSLVSSPDTQYF. Looking up the rest from reference TRBV5-1 and TRBJ2-3 gives the full variable domain: KAGVTQTPRYLIKTRGQQVTLSCSPISGHRSVSWYQQTPGQGLQFLFEYFSETQRNKGNFPGRFSGRQFSNSRSEMNVSTLELGDSALYLCASSLVSSPDTQYFGPGTRLTVL.

The CDR3 coding sequence is TGTGCCAGCAGTCCCCTTTACTTAGAGAACTACAATGAGCAGTTCTTC. Protein sequence: CASSPLYLENYNEQFF. The chain couples TRBV27 to TRBJ2-1, with D unclear. The CDR3 is 16 residues long. Germline CDR1 reads MNHEY; CDR2 reads SMNVEV (reference sequence). Between the trimmed V and J ends, which lost 5 bases and 3 bases, there was a span of 17 bases.

The chain employs TRBV19 and TRBJ1-5, with D unclear. The V gene lost 6 bases and the J gene lost 1 base, with 19 bases spanning the gap. CDR1 and CDR2 from the germline V gene are LNHDA and SQIVND (reference sequence). The CDR3 is made up of 17 amino acids. The CDR3 DNA follows: TGTGCCAGTAGGATATATGGGTTAAACGGGAGCAATCAGCCCCAGCATTTT. It is translated as CASRIYGLNGSNQPQHF.

CDR3 nucleotides: TGCGCCAGCAGCTTGGTTGGGACAGGGGGCGTCGGCTACACCTTC. This codes for CASSLVGTGGVGYTF. The J gene is TRBJ1-2, the V gene TRBV5-1; 12 bases are shared with TRBD1. Germline trimming cut 0 bases from V and 8 bases from J; bases unmatched to any gene: 5. Looked up from germline, CDR1 is SGHRS and CDR2 is YFSETQ. This CDR3 has 15 amino acids.

This clone has more than one count but fewer than ten. The rearrangement links TRBV19 to TRBJ2-1; 8 nucleotides align to TRBD1. V trimming: 4 bases; J trimming: 2 bases; junction bases outside the gene matches: 7. The V gene's germline CDR1 is LNHDA and CDR2 SQIVND (reference sequence). This CDR3 has 16 residues. The DNA for the CDR3 is TGTGCCAGTAGTAGGCTCCGGACAGGGACCTACAATGAGCAGTTCTTC. Its translation: CASSRLRTGTYNEQFF.

The chain links TRBV6-1 to TRBJ2-1, with a possible D match to TRBD2 (5 bases). With 7 bases removed from V and 1 base from J, the gap between germline ends came to 14 bases. The CDR3 sequence is 15 residues long. The germline V gene encodes CDR1 MNHNS and CDR2 SASEGT. The CDR3, as DNA: TGTGCCAGCATCCTGGACTTTCTATCCTACAATGAGCAGTTCTTC. Its translation is CASILDFLSYNEQFF.

This chain uses TRBV19 with TRBJ2-1; D may be TRBD1 (5 bases). The CDR3 spans 13 residues. The V gene lost 5 bases and the J gene lost 5 bases, with 10 bases spanning the gap. CDR1 and CDR2 from the germline V gene are LNHDA and SQIVND (reference sequence). The CDR3 sequence is CASSLPGNNEQFF. The CDR3 nucleotides read TGTGCCAGTAGTCTACCAGGGAACAATGAGCAGTTCTTC.

The chain recombines TRBV11-2 with TRBJ2-1; 7 bases align to TRBD1. V was clipped by 5 bases and J by 6 bases; unmatched bases: 10. Looked up from germline, CDR1 is SGHAT and CDR2 is FQNNGV. The CDR3 extends over 15 amino acids. The CDR3: CASSPQGSPANEQFF. CDR3 sequence (DNA): TGTGCCAGCAGCCCACAGGGGTCCCCCGCCAATGAGCAGTTCTTC.

With respect to this clone: Other DNA sequences of this sample code for an identical CDR3. The V call is TRBV5-1, the J call TRBJ1-1; tentatively, D is TRBD1 (5 bases). The CDR3 is 16 amino acids. V lost 0 bases and J lost 0, with 12 bases in between. Looked up from germline, CDR1 is SGHRS and CDR2 is YFSETQ. The CDR3 here is CASSLGFRAMNTEAFF. CDR3 nucleotides: TGCGCCAGCAGCTTGGGGTTCAGGGCTATGAACACTGAAGCTTTCTTT.

The rearrangement uses TRBV6-6 and TRBJ1-1; unclear D gene. Trimming cost V 4 bases and J 8 bases, with 14 bases left between them. Per germline, CDR1 MNHNY and CDR2 SVGAGI (reference sequence). CDR3 length: 13 amino acids. The CDR3, as DNA: TGTGCCAGCAGTTTACCTTCCCGGTCGGAAGCTTTCTTT. Its translation is CASSLPSRSEAFF.

The chain combines TRBV15 with TRBJ2-7; weak D call: TRBD2 (6 bases). CDR3 length: 15 residues. Trimming took 2 bases from V and 2 from J, leaving 13 bases between them. CDR1 is LNHNV and CDR2 is YYDKDF in the germline V gene (reference sequence). The CDR3 nucleotides read TGTGCCACCAGCAGACTAACCGGGACTCCCTACGAGCAGTACTTC. Protein product: CATSRLTGTPYEQYF.

CDR3 sequence reads: CSVEGSGRVDEQFF. The DNA for the CDR3 is TGCAGCGTTGAAGGTAGCGGGAGGGTCGATGAGCAGTTCTTC. The gene calls are TRBV29-1 and TRBJ2-1; TRBD2 aligns across 11 bases. Germline V gene lookup returns CDR1 SQVTM and CDR2 ANQGSEA. CDR3 length: 14 residues. After removal of 1 base from V and 8 bases from J, the junction contained 4 bases not matched to a gene.

The chain carries TRBV4-2 and TRBJ2-1; 7 bases match TRBD2. Germline V lookup: CDR1 LGHNA, CDR2 YNFKEQ. V was clipped by 0 bases and J by 0 bases; unmatched bases: 2. This CDR3 is 16 amino acids long. The CDR3 loop is CASSQDQRGSYNEQFF. The CDR3 bases are TGTGCCAGCAGCCAAGATCAGCGGGGCTCCTACAATGAGCAGTTCTTC.

The chain links TRBV28 to TRBJ2-7; 11 bases match TRBD1. Losses at the gene ends were 5 bases for V and 1 base for J; bases not matched to a gene: 4. CDR1 is MDHEN, CDR2 SYDVKM, per germline. The CDR3 is 15 amino acids. The CDR3 coding sequence is TGTGCCAGCAGTGGGGGACAGGGGGGTTCCTACGAGCAGTACTTC. It codes for CASSGGQGGSYEQYF.

The V gene is TRBV28, the J gene TRBJ2-3; 10 bases map to TRBD2. With 5 bases clipped from V and 6 bases from J, the junction kept 11 bases outside the gene matches. Germline values: CDR1 MDHEN, CDR2 SYDVKM. CDR3 length equals 16 residues. The CDR3 region is CASSPDSGRRGDTQYF. Written as DNA, the CDR3 is TGTGCCAGCAGTCCCGATAGCGGGAGGAGAGGGGATACGCAGTATTTT.

The chain carries TRBV6-6 and TRBJ2-3, with 11 bases fitting TRBD1. Germline loops: CDR1 MNHNY, CDR2 SVGAGI (reference sequence). The ends lost 5 bases at V and 5 bases at J; junction bases unmatched: 9. CDR3 length: 16 residues. CDR3 sequence: CASSHGTGGIGDTQYF. The CDR3 DNA is TGTGCCAGCAGTCACGGGACAGGGGGTATCGGAGATACGCAGTATTTT.

The V and J genes are TRBV11-2 and TRBJ1-2; perhaps TRBD1 as D (6 bases). CDR1 is SGHAT and CDR2 is FQNNGV in the germline V gene. CDR3 length equals 12 residues. Trimming pared 4 bases from V and 5 bases from J, leaving 8 bases between. CDR3 DNA sequence: TGTGCCAGCAGCTCGGGACAATATGGCTACACCTTC. This sequence encodes CASSSGQYGYTF.

This chain links TRBV6-1 with TRBJ2-7; perhaps TRBD1 as D (5 bases). The V gene's germline CDR1 is MNHNS and CDR2 SASEGT. This CDR3 is built from 16 residues. The V end was cut by 3 bases, the J end by 4 bases, with 19 bases between. The CDR3 nucleotides read TGTGCCAGCAGTGAGGGTGGACCCAGGGTGTTATACGAGCAGTACTTC. Its translation: CASSEGGPRVLYEQYF.

In DNA, the CDR3 is TGTGCCAGCAGCCCGAGAAACACTGAAGCTTTCTTT. It encodes CASSPRNTEAFF. The chain recombines TRBV11-3 with TRBJ1-1; D remains unclear. The CDR3 length is 12 residues. Germline values: CDR1 SGHNT, CDR2 YENEEA. V was cut by 5 bases and J by 2 bases, with 6 bases left in between.

The chain is built from TRBV5-4 and TRBJ1-3; possibly TRBD1 for D (5 bases). There are 16 residues in the CDR3. From germline, CDR1 is SGHNT and CDR2 YYREEE (reference sequence). The ends were cut back, 0 bases at V and 0 bases at J, with 10 bases in the middle. The CDR3 reads CASSLGGRGSGNTIYF. CDR3 nucleotide sequence: TGTGCCAGCAGCTTGGGGGGTAGGGGCTCTGGAAACACCATATATTTT.

The rearrangement uses TRBV18 and TRBJ1-1; D uncertain. The ends were cut back, 3 bases at V and 1 base at J, with 15 bases in the middle. Looked up from germline, CDR1 is KGHSH and CDR2 is LQKENI. This CDR3 region has 16 residues. DNA for the CDR3: TGTGCCAGCTCACCCAACGAGGTTTCCTCGAACACTGAAGCTTTCTTT. It is translated as CASSPNEVSSNTEAFF.

The J gene is TRBJ2-3, the V gene TRBV7-9; 7 bases agree with TRBD2. This CDR3 spans 19 amino acids. V was pared by 0 bases and J by 1 base, with 13 bases of the junction left unmatched. Germline assignment: CDR1 SEHNR and CDR2 FQNEAQ (reference sequence). CDR3: CASSLARLLLGRGTDTQYF. For the CDR3, the DNA is TGTGCCAGCAGCTTAGCGCGTCTGTTACTAGGGAGGGGCACAGATACGCAGTATTTT.

The J gene is TRBJ1-5, the V gene TRBV6-1; D is uncertain. The germline gives CDR1 MNHNS, CDR2 SASEGT. The CDR3 totals 16 residues. Trimming left V 3 bases short and J 0 bases short, with 12 bases between. Here the CDR3 DNA reads TGTGCCAGCAGTGATCTGCAGGCTCATAGCAATCAGCCCCAGCATTTT. Translation gives CASSDLQAHSNQPQHF.

This chain uses TRBV18 with TRBJ1-2; 9 nucleotides agree with TRBD1. Germline lookup yields CDR1 KGHSH and CDR2 LQKENI. This CDR3 has 15 amino acids. The junction had 12 bases not matched to a gene; V was cut back by 5 bases and J by 8 bases. The CDR3 nucleotides are TGTGCCAGCTCATCCGGGGGACAGGGAGTGAGAGGCTACACCTTC. This sequence encodes CASSSGGQGVRGYTF.